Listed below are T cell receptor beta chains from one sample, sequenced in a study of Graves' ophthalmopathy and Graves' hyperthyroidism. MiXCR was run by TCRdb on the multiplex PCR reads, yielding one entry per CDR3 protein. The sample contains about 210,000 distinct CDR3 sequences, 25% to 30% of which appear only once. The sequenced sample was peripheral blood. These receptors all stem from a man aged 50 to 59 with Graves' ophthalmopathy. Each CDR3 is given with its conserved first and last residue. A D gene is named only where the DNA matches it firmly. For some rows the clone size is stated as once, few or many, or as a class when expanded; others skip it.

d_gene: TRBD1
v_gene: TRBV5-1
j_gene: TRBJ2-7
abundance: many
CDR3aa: CASSPSRDRASYEQYF
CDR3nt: TGCGCCAGCAGCCCCTCCCGGGACAGGGCCTCCTACGAGCAGTACTTC

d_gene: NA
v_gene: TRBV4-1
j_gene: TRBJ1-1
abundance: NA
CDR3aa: CASSQDRGRTEAFF
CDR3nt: TGCGCCAGCAGCCAAGATCGAGGTAGGACTGAAGCTTTCTTT

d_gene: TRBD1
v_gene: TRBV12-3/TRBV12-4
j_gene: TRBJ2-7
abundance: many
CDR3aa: CASKFKSGDSLAEQYF
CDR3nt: TGTGCCAGCAAGTTTAAATCAGGGGACAGCCTAGCCGAGCAGTACTTC

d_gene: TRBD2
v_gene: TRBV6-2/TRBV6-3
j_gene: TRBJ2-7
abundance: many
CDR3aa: CASSSAGLARFGEQYF
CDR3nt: TGTGCCAGCAGTTCCGCCGGACTAGCCCGGTTTGGCGAGCAGTACTTC

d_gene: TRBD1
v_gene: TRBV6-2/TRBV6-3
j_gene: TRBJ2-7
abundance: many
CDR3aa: CASSNTLTGGTSYEQYF
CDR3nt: TGTGCCAGCAGTAACACCTTGACAGGGGGTACTTCCTACGAGCAGTACTTC

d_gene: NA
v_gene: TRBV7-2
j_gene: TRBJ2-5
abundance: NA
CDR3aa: CASSFPPEETQYF
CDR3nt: TGTGCCAGCAGCTTCCCACCTGAAGAGACCCAGTACTTC

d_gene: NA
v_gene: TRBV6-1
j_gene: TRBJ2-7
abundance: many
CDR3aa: CASSRGPTYEQYF
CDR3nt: TGTGCCAGCAGCCGCGGGCCGACCTACGAGCAGTACTTC

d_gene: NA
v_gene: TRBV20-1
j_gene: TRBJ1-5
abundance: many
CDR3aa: CSASLAGDQPQHF
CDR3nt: TGCAGTGCTAGCCTGGCAGGGGATCAGCCCCAGCATTTT

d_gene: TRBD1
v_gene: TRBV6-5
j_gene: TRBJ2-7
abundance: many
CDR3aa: CASSYPGQAYEQYF
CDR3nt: TGTGCCAGCAGTTACCCAGGACAGGCCTACGAGCAGTACTTC

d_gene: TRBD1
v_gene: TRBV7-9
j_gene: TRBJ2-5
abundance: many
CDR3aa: CASSLGQGKETQYF
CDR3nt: TGTGCCAGCAGCTTGGGACAGGGTAAAGAGACCCAGTACTTC

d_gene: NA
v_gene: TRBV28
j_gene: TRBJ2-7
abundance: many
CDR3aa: CASRSVSYEQYF
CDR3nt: TGTGCCAGCAGATCCGTCTCCTACGAGCAGTACTTC

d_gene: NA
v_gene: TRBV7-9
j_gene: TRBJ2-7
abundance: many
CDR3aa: CASSPTRRDEQYF
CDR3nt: TGTGCCAGCAGCCCTACTAGGCGGGACGAGCAGTACTTC

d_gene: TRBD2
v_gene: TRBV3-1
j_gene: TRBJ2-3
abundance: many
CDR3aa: CASTNLAGEPTDTQYF
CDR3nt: TGTGCCAGCACTAACCTAGCGGGAGAACCCACAGATACGCAGTATTTT

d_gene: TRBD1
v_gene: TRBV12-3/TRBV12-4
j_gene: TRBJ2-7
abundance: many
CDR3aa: CASNGVGRGPYEQYF
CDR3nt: TGTGCCAGCAACGGCGTCGGCAGGGGGCCCTACGAGCAGTACTTC

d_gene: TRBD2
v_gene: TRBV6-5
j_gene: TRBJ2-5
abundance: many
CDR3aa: CASSYSPTSGQETQYF
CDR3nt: TGTGCCAGCAGTTACAGTCCCACTAGCGGGCAAGAGACCCAGTACTTC

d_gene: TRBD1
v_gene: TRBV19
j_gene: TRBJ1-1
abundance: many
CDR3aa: CASEPPGQGWNTEAFF
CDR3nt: TGTGCCAGTGAGCCCCCCGGACAGGGATGGAACACTGAAGCTTTCTTT

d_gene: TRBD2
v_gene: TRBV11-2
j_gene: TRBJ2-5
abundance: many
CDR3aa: CASSPISGPKETQYF
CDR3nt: TGTGCCAGCAGCCCTATTAGCGGGCCCAAAGAGACCCAGTACTTC

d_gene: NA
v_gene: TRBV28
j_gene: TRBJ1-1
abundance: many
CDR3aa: CASHTQGLGTEAFF
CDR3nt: TGTGCCAGCCATACCCAAGGGCTGGGGACTGAAGCTTTCTTT

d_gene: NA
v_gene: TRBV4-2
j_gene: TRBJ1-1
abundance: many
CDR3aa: CASTPWAGEKNTEAFF
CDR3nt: TGTGCCAGCACTCCCTGGGCCGGGGAAAAGAACACTGAAGCTTTCTTT

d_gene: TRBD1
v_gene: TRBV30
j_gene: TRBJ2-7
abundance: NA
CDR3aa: CAWSRGQRVRGEQYF
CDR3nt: TGTGCCTGGAGTCGGGGACAGAGGGTTCGTGGCGAGCAGTACTTC

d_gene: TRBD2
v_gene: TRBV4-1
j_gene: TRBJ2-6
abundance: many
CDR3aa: CASSQDQGGEGLGANVLTF
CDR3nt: TGCGCCAGCAGCCAAGATCAGGGAGGGGAGGGACTTGGGGCCAACGTCCTGACTTTC

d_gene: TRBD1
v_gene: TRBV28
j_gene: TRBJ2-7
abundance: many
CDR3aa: CASRTGGAEQYF
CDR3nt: TGTGCCAGTAGGACAGGGGGGGCCGAGCAGTACTTC

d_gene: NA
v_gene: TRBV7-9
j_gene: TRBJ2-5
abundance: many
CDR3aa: CASSPAVTETQYF
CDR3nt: TGTGCCAGCAGCCCGGCAGTGACGGAGACCCAGTACTTC

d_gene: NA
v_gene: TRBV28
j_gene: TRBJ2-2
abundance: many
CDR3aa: CASSLRQAPVGELFF
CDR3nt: TGTGCCAGCAGTTTGAGGCAGGCACCCGTCGGGGAGCTGTTTTTT

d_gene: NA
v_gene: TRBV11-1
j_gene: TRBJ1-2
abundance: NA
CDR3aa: CASSQTTDSPYGYTF
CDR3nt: TGTGCCAGCAGCCAAACGACAGATTCTCCCTATGGCTACACCTTC

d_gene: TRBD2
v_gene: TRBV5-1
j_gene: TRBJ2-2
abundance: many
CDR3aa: CASSLGRLAGGPNTGELFF
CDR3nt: TGCGCCAGCAGCTTGGGCCGTCTAGCGGGAGGACCGAACACCGGGGAGCTGTTTTTT

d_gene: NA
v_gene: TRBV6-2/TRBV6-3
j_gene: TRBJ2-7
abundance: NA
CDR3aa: CASTQGRESTAQHF
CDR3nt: TGTGCCAGCACCCAGGGGCGGGAGTCTACTGCGCAGCACTTC

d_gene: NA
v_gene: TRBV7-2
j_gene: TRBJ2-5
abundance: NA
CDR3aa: CASSPLGLSETQYF
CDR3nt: TGTGCCAGCAGTCCCCTCGGCTTGTCCGAGACCCAGTACTTC

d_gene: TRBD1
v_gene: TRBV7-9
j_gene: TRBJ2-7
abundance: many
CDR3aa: CASSLETGKYEQYF
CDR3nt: TGTGCCAGCAGCTTGGAGACAGGGAAGTACGAGCAGTACTTC

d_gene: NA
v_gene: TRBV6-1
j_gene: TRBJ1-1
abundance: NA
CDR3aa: CASSPRQTEAFF
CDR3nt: TGTGCCAGCAGTCCTAGACAGACTGAAGCTTTCTTT

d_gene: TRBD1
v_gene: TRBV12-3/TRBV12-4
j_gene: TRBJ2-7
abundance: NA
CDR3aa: CASSHTRDRSYEQYF
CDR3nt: TGTGCCAGCAGCCATACCCGGGACAGATCCTACGAGCAGTACTTC

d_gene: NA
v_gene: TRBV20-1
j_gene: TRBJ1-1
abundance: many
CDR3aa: CSAARPKGRATEAFF
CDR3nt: TGCAGTGCTGCTAGACCCAAGGGGAGGGCGACTGAAGCTTTCTTT

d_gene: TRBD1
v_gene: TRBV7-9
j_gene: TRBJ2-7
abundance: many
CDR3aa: CASSQGQVSYEQYF
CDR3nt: TGTGCCAGCAGTCAGGGACAGGTCTCCTACGAGCAGTACTTC

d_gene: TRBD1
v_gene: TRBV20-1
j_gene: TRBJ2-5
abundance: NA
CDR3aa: CSAPPGRTGVRETQYF
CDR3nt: TGCAGTGCTCCACCGGGTCGGACAGGGGTTCGTGAGACCCAGTACTTC

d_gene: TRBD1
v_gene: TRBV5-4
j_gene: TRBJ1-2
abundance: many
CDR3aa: CASSLAGTGLNYGYTF
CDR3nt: TGTGCCAGCAGCTTGGCCGGGACAGGGTTGAACTATGGCTACACCTTC

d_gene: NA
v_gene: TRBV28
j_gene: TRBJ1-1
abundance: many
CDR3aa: CASSPLTGRGRTEAFF
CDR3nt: TGTGCCAGCAGTCCCTTGACAGGTAGGGGGAGGACTGAAGCTTTCTTT

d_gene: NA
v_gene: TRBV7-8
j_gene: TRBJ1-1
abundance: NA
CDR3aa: CASSFGQGLKNTEAFF
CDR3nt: TGTGCCAGCAGTTTCGGGCAGGGGCTAAAGAACACTGAAGCTTTCTTT

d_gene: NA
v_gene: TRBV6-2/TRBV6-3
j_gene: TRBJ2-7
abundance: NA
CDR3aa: CASSYAGRQYF
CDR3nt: TGTGCCAGCAGTTACGCCGGGAGACAGTACTTC

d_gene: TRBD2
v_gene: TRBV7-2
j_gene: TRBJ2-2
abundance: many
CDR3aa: CASSLIAGMTLGELFF
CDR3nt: TGTGCCAGCAGCTTAATAGCGGGCATGACGTTGGGGGAGCTGTTTTTT

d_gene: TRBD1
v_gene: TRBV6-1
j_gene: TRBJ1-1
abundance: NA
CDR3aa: CASGTGMNTEAFF
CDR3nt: TGTGCCAGCGGGACAGGGATGAACACTGAAGCTTTCTTT

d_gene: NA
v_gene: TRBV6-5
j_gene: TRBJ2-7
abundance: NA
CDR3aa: CASSLPGNEQYF
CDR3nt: TGTGCCAGCAGTTTGCCGGGGAACGAGCAGTACTTC

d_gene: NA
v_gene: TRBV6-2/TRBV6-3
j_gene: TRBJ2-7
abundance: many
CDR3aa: CASSYTYEQYF
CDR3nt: TGTGCCAGCAGTTACACCTACGAGCAGTACTTC

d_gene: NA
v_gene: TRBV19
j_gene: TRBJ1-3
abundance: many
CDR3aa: CASSIGQSTGNTIYF
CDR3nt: TGTGCCAGTAGTATAGGGCAGTCCACTGGAAACACCATATATTTT

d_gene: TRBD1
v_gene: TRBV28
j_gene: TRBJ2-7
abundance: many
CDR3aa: CASSSIAGTGAGEQYF
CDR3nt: TGTGCCAGCAGTTCGATCGCGGGGACAGGGGCTGGGGAGCAGTACTTC

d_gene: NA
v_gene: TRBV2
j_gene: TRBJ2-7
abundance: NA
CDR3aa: CASSLASDVGYEQYF
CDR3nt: TGTGCCAGCAGCTTAGCCTCGGACGTGGGCTACGAGCAGTACTTC

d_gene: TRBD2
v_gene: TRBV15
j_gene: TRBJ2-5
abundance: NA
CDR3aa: CATSTGTSGSQETQYF
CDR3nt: TGTGCCACCAGCACCGGGACTAGCGGGAGTCAGGAGACCCAGTACTTC

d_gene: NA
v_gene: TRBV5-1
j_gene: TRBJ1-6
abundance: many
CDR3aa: CASSLGQNRAYNSPLHF
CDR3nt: TGCGCCAGCAGCTTGGGTCAGAACAGGGCCTATAATTCACCCCTCCACTTT

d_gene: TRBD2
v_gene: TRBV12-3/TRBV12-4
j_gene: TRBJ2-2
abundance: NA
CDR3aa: CASSPPPGTSGTGELFF
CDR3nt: TGTGCCAGCAGCCCACCCCCTGGGACTAGCGGGACCGGGGAGCTGTTTTTT

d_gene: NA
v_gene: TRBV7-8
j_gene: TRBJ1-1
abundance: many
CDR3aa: CASSLGPGVMNTEAFF
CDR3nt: TGTGCCAGCAGCTTAGGGCCAGGGGTTATGAACACTGAAGCTTTCTTT

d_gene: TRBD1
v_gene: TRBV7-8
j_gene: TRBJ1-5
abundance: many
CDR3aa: CASRGLRSGGRDSNQPQHF
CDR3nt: TGTGCCAGCAGAGGATTAAGGTCAGGGGGGAGAGATAGCAATCAGCCCCAGCATTTT

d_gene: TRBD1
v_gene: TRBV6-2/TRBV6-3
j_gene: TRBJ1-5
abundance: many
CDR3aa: CASTDRGWGQPQHF
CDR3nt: TGTGCCAGCACCGACAGGGGATGGGGGCAGCCCCAGCATTTT

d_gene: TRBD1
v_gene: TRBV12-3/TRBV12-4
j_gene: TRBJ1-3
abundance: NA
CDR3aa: CASTRVGQGGNTIYF
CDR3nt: TGTGCCAGCACGCGGGTCGGACAGGGTGGAAACACCATATATTTT

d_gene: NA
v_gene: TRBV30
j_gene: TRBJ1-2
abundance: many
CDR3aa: CAWRAGTWGGYTF
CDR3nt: TGTGCCTGGAGGGCCGGGACATGGGGTGGCTACACCTTC